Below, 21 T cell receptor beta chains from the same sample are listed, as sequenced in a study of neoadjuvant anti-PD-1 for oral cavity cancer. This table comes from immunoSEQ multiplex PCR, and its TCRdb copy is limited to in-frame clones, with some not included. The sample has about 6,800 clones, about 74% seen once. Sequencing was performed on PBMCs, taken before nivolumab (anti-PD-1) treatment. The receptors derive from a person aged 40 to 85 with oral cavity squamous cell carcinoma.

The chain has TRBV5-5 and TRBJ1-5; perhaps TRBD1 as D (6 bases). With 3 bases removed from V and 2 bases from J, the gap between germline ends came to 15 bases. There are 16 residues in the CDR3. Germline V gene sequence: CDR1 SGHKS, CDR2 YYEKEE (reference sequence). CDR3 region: CASSSEERGGNQPQHF. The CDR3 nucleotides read TGTGCCAGCAGCTCCGAGGAAAGGGGGGGCAATCAGCCCCAGCATTTT.

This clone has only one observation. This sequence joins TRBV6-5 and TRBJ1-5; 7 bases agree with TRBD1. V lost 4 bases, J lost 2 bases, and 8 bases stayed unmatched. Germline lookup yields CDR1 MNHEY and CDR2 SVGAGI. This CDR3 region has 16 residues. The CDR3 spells CASSSIAGTGNQPQHF. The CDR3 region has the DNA TGTGCCAGCAGTTCCATAGCCGGGACAGGCAATCAGCCCCAGCATTTT.

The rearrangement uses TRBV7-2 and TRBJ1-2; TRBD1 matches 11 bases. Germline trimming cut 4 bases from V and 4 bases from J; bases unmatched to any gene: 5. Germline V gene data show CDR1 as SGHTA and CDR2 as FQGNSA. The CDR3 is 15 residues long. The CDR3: CASSSGTGGIYGYTF. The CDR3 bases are TGTGCCAGCAGCTCTGGGACAGGGGGAATCTATGGCTACACCTTC.

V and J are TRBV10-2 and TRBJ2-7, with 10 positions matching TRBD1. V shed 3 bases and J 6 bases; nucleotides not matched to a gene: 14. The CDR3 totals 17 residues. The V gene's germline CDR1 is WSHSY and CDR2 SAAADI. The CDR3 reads CASSDFKGWDRGTEQYF. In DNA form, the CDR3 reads TGCGCCAGCAGTGATTTCAAGGGGTGGGACAGGGGTACCGAGCAGTACTTC.

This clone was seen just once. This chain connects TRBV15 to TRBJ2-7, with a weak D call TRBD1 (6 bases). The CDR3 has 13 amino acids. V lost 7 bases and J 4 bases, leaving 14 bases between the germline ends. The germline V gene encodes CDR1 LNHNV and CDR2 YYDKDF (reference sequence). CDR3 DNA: TGTGCCACCACACAGGGATCGAGTTACGAGCAGTACTTC. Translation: CATTQGSSYEQYF.

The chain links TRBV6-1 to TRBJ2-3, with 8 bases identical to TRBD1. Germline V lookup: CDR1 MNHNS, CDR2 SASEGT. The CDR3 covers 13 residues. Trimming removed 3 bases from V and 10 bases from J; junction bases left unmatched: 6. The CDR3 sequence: CASSEDREGSQYF. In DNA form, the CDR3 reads TGTGCCAGCAGTGAGGACAGGGAAGGTTCGCAGTATTTT.

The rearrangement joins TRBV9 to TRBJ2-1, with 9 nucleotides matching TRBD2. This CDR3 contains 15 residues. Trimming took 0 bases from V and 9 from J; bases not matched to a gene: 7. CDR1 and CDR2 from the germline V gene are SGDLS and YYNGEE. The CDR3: CASSVEAGGRGEQFF. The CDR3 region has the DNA TGTGCCAGCAGCGTAGAAGCGGGGGGCCGTGGTGAGCAGTTCTTC.

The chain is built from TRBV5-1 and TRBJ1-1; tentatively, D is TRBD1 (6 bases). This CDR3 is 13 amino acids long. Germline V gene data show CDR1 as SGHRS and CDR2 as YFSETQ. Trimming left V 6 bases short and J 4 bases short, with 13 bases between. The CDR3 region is CASNLRGGTEAFF. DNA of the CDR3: TGCGCCAGCAACCTAAGGGGGGGCACTGAAGCTTTCTTT.

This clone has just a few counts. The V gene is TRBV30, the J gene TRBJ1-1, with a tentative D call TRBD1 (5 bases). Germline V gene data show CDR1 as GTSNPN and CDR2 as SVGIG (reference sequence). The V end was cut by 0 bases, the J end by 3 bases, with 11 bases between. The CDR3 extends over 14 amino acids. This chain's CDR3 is CAWSVSMGDTEAFF. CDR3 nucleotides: TGTGCCTGGAGTGTATCGATGGGGGACACTGAAGCTTTCTTT. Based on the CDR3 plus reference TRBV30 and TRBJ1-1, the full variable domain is SQTIHQWPATLVQPVGSPLSLECTVEGTSNPNLYWYRQAAGRGLQLLFYSVGIGQISSEVPQNLSASRPQDRQFILSSKKLLLSDSGFYLCAWSVSMGDTEAFFGQGTRLTVV.

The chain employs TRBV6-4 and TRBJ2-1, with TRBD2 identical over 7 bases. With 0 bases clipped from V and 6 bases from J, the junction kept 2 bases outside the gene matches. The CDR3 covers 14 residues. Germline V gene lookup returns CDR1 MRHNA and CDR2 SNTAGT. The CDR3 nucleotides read TGTGCCAGCAGTGACTCAGGGGAGGGCAATGAGCAGTTCTTC. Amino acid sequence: CASSDSGEGNEQFF.

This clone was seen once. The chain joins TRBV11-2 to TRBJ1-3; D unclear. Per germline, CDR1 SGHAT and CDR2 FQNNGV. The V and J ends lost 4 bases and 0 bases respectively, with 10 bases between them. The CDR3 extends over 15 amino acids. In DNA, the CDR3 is TGTGCCAGCAGCTCAACAGTGCTCTCTGGAAACACCATATATTTT. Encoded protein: CASSSTVLSGNTIYF.

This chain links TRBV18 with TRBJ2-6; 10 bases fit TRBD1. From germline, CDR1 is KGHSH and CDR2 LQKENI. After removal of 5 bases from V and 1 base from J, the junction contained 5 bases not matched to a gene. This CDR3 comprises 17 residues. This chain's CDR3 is CASSRTGGGSGANVLTF. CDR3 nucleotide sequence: TGTGCCAGCTCAAGGACAGGGGGAGGATCTGGGGCCAACGTCCTGACTTTC.

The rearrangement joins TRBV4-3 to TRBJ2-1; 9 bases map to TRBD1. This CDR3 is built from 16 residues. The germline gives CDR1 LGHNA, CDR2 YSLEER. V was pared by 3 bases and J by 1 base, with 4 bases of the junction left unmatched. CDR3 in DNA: TGCGCCAGCAGCCAGGAGGGACAGGGTTCCTACAATGAGCAGTTCTTC. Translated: CASSQEGQGSYNEQFF.

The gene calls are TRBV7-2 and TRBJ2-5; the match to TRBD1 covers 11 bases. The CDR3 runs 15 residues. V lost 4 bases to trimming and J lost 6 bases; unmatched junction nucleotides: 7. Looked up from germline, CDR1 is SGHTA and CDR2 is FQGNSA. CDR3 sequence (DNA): TGTGCCAGCAGCTCTTGGGACAGGGGGTTAAAGACCCAGTACTTC. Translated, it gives CASSSWDRGLKTQYF.

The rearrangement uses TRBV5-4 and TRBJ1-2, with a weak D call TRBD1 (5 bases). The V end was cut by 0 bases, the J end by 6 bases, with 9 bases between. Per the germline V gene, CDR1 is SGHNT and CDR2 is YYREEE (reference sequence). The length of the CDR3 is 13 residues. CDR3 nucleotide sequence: TGTGCCAGCAGCTTGGTGGGGGGAAATGGCTACACCTTC. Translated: CASSLVGGNGYTF.

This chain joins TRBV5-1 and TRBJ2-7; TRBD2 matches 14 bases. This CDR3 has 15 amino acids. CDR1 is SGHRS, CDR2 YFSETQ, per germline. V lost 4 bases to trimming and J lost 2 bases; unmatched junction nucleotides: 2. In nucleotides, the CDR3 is TGCGCCAGCAGCCAGACTAGCGGGGGGGCCTACGAGCAGTACTTC. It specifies CASSQTSGGAYEQYF.

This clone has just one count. Written as DNA, the CDR3 is TGTGCCTGGTATTCTGGGGCCAACGTCCTGACTTTC. Its protein product is CAWYSGANVLTF. The rearrangement joins TRBV30 to TRBJ2-6; D is uncertain. Germline V gives CDR1 GTSNPN, CDR2 SVGIG (reference sequence). The CDR3 extends over 12 amino acids. V lost 5 bases, J lost 1 base, and 3 bases lay in between.

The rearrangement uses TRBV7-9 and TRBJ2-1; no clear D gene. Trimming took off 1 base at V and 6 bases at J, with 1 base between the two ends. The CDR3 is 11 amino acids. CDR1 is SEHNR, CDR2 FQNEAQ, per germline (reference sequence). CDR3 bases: TGTGCCAGCAGCTTAGGCAATGAGCAGTTCTTC. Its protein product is CASSLGNEQFF.

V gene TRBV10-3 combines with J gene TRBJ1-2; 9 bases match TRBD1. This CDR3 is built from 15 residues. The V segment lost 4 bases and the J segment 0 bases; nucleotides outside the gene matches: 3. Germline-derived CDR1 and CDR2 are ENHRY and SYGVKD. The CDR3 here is CAISVTGGSNYGYTF. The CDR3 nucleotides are TGTGCCATCAGTGTTACAGGGGGCTCTAACTATGGCTACACCTTC.

The CDR3 DNA reads as TGTGCCAGCAGCTTATTGTGGAACACTGAAGCTTTCTTT. Protein: CASSLLWNTEAFF. The rearrangement uses TRBV11-2 and TRBJ1-1; D remains unclear. CDR3 size: 13 residues. Germline V gives CDR1 SGHAT, CDR2 FQNNGV. V was shortened by 2 bases and J by 1 base, with 5 bases between the two germline ends. Using reference TRBV11-2 and TRBJ1-1 for the parts outside the CDR3, the full variable domain is EAGVAQSPRYKIIEKRQSVAFWCNPISGHATLYWYQQILGQGPKLLIQFQNNGVVDDSQLPKDRFSAERLKGVDSTLKIQPAKLEDSAVYLCASSLLWNTEAFFGQGTRLTVV.

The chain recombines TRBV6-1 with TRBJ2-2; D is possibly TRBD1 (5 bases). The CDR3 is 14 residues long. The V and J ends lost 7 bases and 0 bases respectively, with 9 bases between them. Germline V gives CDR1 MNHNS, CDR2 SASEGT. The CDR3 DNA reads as TGTGCCAGCACCAGGGCGCCGAACACCGGGGAGCTGTTTTTT. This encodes CASTRAPNTGELFF.